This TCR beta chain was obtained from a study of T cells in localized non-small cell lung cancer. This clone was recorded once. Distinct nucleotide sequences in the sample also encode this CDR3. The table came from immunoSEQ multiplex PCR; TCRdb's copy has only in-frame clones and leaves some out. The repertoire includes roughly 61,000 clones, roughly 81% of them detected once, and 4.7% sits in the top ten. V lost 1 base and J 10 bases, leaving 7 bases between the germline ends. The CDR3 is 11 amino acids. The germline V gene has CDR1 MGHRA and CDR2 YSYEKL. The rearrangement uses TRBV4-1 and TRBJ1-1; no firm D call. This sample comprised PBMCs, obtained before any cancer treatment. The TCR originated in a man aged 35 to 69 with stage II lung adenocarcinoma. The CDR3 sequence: CASSQVGVAFF. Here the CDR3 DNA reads TGCGCCAGCAGCCAAGTAGGTGTAGCTTTCTTT.